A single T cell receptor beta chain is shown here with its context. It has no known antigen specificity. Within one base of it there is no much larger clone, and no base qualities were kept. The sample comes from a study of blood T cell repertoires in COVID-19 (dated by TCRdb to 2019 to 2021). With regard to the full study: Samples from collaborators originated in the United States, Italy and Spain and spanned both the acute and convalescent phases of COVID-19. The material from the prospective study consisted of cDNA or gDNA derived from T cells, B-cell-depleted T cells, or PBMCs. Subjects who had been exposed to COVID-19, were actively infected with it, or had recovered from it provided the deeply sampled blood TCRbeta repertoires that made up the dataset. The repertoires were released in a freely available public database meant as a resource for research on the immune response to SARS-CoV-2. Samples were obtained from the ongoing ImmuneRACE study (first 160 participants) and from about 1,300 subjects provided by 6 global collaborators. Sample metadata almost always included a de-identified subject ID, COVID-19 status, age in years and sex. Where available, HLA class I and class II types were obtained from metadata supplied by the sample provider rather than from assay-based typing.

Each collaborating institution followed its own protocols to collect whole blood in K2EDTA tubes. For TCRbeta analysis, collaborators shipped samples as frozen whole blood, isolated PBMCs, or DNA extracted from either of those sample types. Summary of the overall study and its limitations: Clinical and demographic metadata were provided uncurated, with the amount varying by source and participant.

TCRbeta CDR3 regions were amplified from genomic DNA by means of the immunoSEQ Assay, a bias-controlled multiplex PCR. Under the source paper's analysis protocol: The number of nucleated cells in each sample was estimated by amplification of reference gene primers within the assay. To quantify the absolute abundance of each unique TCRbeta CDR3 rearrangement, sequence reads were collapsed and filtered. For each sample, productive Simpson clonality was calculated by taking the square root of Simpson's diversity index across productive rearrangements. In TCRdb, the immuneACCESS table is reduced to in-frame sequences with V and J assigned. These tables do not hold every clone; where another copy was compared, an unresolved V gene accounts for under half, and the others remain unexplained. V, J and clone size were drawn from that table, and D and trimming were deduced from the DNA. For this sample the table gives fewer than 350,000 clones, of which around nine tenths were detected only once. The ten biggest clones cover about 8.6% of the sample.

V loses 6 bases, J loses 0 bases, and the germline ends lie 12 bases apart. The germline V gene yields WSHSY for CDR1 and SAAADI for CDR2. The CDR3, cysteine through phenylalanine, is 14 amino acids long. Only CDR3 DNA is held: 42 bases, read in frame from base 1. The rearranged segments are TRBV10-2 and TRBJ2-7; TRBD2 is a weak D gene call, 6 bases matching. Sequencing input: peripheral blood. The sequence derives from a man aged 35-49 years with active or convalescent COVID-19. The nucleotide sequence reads TGCGCCAGCAGGCCGACTAGTAACTCCTACGAGCAGTACTTC. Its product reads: CASRPTSNSYEQYF.